The 28 T cell receptor beta chains in this list originate from one sample, sequenced in a study of control samples from healthy donors and cancer patients. Here immunoSEQ multiplex PCR was the method, and the copy in TCRdb shows in-frame clones only, minus some. The sample yields some 150,000 clones, around 94% seen once. The material sequenced was blood. These receptors all stem from a man between 35 and 55 years old in good health.

The chain carries TRBV9 and TRBJ1-2; 7 nucleotides align to TRBD1. Germline V gene lookup returns CDR1 SGDLS and CDR2 YYNGEE. The CDR3 totals 14 residues. J lost 8 bases, V lost 4 bases, and 11 bases had no gene match. The CDR3 region has the DNA TGTGCCAGCAGCTCAGGGGGGCTGGGGGTAGGCTACACCTTC. Protein sequence: CASSSGGLGVGYTF. Based on the CDR3 plus reference TRBV9 and TRBJ1-2, the full variable domain is DSGVTQTPKHLITATGQRVTLRCSPRSGDLSVYWYQQSLDQGLQFLIQYYNGEERAKGNILERFSAQQFPDLHSELNLSSLELGDSALYFCASSSGGLGVGYTFGSGTRLTVV.

This chain connects TRBV9 to TRBJ2-1, with D possibly TRBD2 on 5 matching bases. The germline gives CDR1 SGDLS, CDR2 YYNGEE. The CDR3 is 15 residues long. V was pared by 0 bases and J by 6 bases, with 13 bases between. CDR3 sequence (DNA): TGTGCCAGCAGCGTAGGGGCCTATGGAGGCAATGAGCAGTTCTTC. It is translated as CASSVGAYGGNEQFF.

V gene TRBV5-1 combines with J gene TRBJ1-1, with D possibly being TRBD1 (6 bases). V lost 4 bases and J lost 5, with 18 bases in between. Per the germline V gene, CDR1 is SGHRS and CDR2 is YFSETQ. The CDR3 extends over 15 amino acids. In DNA, the CDR3 is TGCGCCAGCAGCCCACAATCCAGGGGCCAGACTGAAGCTTTCTTT. Protein product: CASSPQSRGQTEAFF.

The chain joins TRBV30 to TRBJ2-3; weak D call: TRBD1 (6 bases). CDR3 size: 15 residues. CDR1 and CDR2 from the germline V gene are GTSNPN and SVGIG (reference sequence). Trimming left V 8 bases short and J 0 bases short, with 18 bases between. CDR3: CARSTGSASTDTQYF. In nucleotides, the CDR3 is TGTGCCAGAAGTACAGGGTCGGCGAGCACAGATACGCAGTATTTT.

As DNA, the CDR3 is TGTGCCAGCAGAGTGACTAGCGGGGTACATAACACCGGGGAGCTGTTTTTT. It codes for CASRVTSGVHNTGELFF. V is TRBV10-3 and J is TRBJ2-2; 11 bases fit TRBD2. V gave up 10 bases and J gave up 2 bases; unmatched junction bases: 12. CDR1 is ENHRY, CDR2 SYGVKD, per germline. The CDR3 spans 17 residues.

The chain joins TRBV12-3 or TRBV12-4 to TRBJ1-2; TRBD1 matches at 8 bases. CDR3 size: 13 residues. Trimming cost V 5 bases and J 5 bases; bases outside gene matches: 4. CDR3 DNA sequence: TGTGCCAGCAGTCTACAGGGGGGGTATGGCTACACCTTC. It is translated as CASSLQGGYGYTF.

This clone was seen a few times. The genes are TRBV5-5 and TRBJ2-7, with 10 bases lining up with TRBD2. Trimming took 0 bases from V and 4 from J; bases not matched to a gene: 4. The length of the CDR3 is 15 residues. Germline CDR1 and CDR2: SGHKS and YYEKEE (reference sequence). The CDR3 DNA is TGTGCCAGCAGCTTGGGGCTAGCGGGAGAGTACGAGCAGTACTTC. It translates to CASSLGLAGEYEQYF.

The CDR3, as DNA: TGCGCCAGCAGTCACCTAGGACTAGCGGGGGGGCCGGGAATTGATACGCAGTATTTT. Protein product: CASSHLGLAGGPGIDTQYF. The chain combines TRBV23-1 with TRBJ2-3, with 15 bases matching TRBD2. TRBV23-1 is identified as an open reading frame with a role that is uncertain. This CDR3 contains 19 residues. Trimming cost V 3 bases and J 6 bases; bases outside gene matches: 13.

This sequence joins TRBV11-2 and TRBJ2-7; no clear D gene. V was pared by 1 base and J by 7 bases, with 11 bases between. The CDR3 sequence is 13 residues long. Germline V gives CDR1 SGHAT, CDR2 FQNNGV. In DNA, the CDR3 is TGTGCCAGCAGCTTAGTGAAGGGTAGGGAGCAGTACTTC. Translating gives CASSLVKGREQYF.

V is TRBV12-5 and J is TRBJ2-1; tentatively, D is TRBD2 (6 bases). This CDR3 is built from 17 residues. V lost 0 bases and J 6 bases, leaving 18 bases between the germline ends. CDR1 is LGHNT, CDR2 FRNRAP, per germline. The CDR3 region is CASGLVLIGSDANEQFF. CDR3 DNA sequence: TGTGCTAGTGGTTTGGTACTAATCGGGAGTGACGCCAATGAGCAGTTCTTC. Variable domain in full (rest from reference TRBV12-5 and TRBJ2-1): DARVTQTPRHKVTEMGQEVTMRCQPILGHNTVFWYRQTMMQGLELLAYFRNRAPLDDSGMPKDRFSAEMPDATLATLKIQPSEPRDSAVYFCASGLVLIGSDANEQFFGPGTRLTVL.

The chain carries TRBV6-2 or TRBV6-3 and TRBJ2-1, with 9 bases matching TRBD2. Germline V gene lookup returns CDR1 MNHEY and CDR2 SVGEGT. The length of the CDR3 is 18 residues. The V gene end was trimmed by 5 bases and the J gene end by 4 bases; junction bases not matched to a gene: 15. The CDR3 protein is CASSNRGPLAGPYNEQFF. The CDR3 DNA is TGTGCCAGCAGTAACCGGGGGCCACTAGCGGGCCCTTACAATGAGCAGTTCTTC.

The CDR3 DNA sequence: TGTGCCAGCAGCCAGTGGTGGGCAGATCAGGTCTATGGCTACACCTTC. Protein sequence: CASSQWWADQVYGYTF. The J gene is TRBJ1-2, the V gene TRBV5-6, with unresolved D. The CDR3 runs to 16 residues. Trimming took 4 bases from V and 4 from J, leaving 20 bases between them. Germline CDR1 and CDR2: SGHDT and YYEEEE. The full variable domain, completed using reference TRBV5-6 and TRBJ1-2, is DAGVTQSPTHLIKTRGQQVTLRCSPKSGHDTVSWYQQALGQGPQFIFQYYEEEERQRGNFPDRFSGHQFPNYSSELNVNALLLGDSALYLCASSQWWADQVYGYTFGSGTRLTVV.

The chain employs TRBV5-5 and TRBJ1-3, with D possibly matching TRBD1 (6 bases). Germline values: CDR1 SGHKS, CDR2 YYEKEE (reference sequence). Trimming pared 3 bases from V and 0 bases from J, leaving 13 bases between. This CDR3 is 16 amino acids long. In nucleotides, the CDR3 is TGTGCCAGCAGCTCCCTAGACAGGCTCTCTGGAAACACCATATATTTT. Translating gives CASSSLDRLSGNTIYF.

This clone was seen only once. The chain couples TRBV13 to TRBJ2-1; D is undetermined. Per the germline V gene, CDR1 is PRHDT and CDR2 is FYEKMQ (reference sequence). Between the trimmed V and J ends, which lost 5 bases and 9 bases, there was a span of 11 bases. This CDR3 contains 12 residues. CDR3 sequence reads: CASSPTDGEQFF. DNA for the CDR3: TGTGCCAGCAGCCCTACGGATGGTGAGCAGTTCTTC.

The chain couples TRBV28 to TRBJ1-1, with D tentatively TRBD1 (5 bases). Germline V gene sequence: CDR1 MDHEN, CDR2 SYDVKM. CDR3 size: 16 residues. V gave up 3 bases and J gave up 0 bases, with 14 bases separating them. CDR3 protein: CASSFYVRGLNTEAFF. CDR3 bases: TGTGCCAGCAGTTTTTATGTTAGGGGCTTGAACACTGAAGCTTTCTTT.

V gene TRBV6-4 combines with J gene TRBJ2-1, with D unclear. V lost 10 bases and J lost 2, with 12 bases in between. The CDR3 runs to 13 residues. The V gene's germline CDR1 is MRHNA and CDR2 SNTAGT. The CDR3, as DNA: TGTGCCACCTCATCAGACCCCTACAATGAGCAGTTCTTC. Protein: CATSSDPYNEQFF.

This chain connects TRBV4-3 to TRBJ2-5; 7 nucleotides agree with TRBD2. V lost 4 bases and J lost 6; bases outside the gene matches: 14. The germline gives CDR1 LGHNA, CDR2 YSLEER. The CDR3 sequence is 16 residues long. Here the CDR3 reads CASSPGEGRLPQTQYF. In nucleotides, the CDR3 is TGCGCCAGCAGCCCCGGGGAGGGGCGACTCCCACAGACCCAGTACTTC.

The chain couples TRBV19 to TRBJ2-2; perhaps TRBD2 as D (6 bases). The CDR3 extends over 16 amino acids. V was pared by 6 bases and J by 0 bases, with 14 bases between. Germline CDR1 and CDR2: LNHDA and SQIVND (reference sequence). CDR3: CASSYGSGANTGELFF. The CDR3 DNA reads TGTGCCAGTAGCTATGGGTCGGGGGCGAACACCGGGGAGCTGTTTTTT. The variable domain in full, with the rest retrieved from reference TRBV19 and TRBJ2-2, is DGGITQSPKYLFRKEGQNVTLSCEQNLNHDAMYWYRQDPGQGLRLIYYSQIVNDFQKGDIAEGYSVSREKKESFPLTVTSAQKNPTAFYLCASSYGSGANTGELFFGEGSRLTVL.

The rearrangement joins TRBV6-5 to TRBJ1-2; 12 bases are a match to TRBD1. The CDR3 runs 15 residues. The V gene end was trimmed by 6 bases and the J gene end by 2 bases; junction bases not matched to a gene: 4. The V gene's germline CDR1 is MNHEY and CDR2 SVGAGI. The CDR3 spells CASSAGTGGNYGYTF. Here the CDR3 DNA reads TGTGCCAGCAGCGCTGGGACAGGGGGCAACTATGGCTACACCTTC.

The chain recombines TRBV9 with TRBJ2-4, with D maybe TRBD1 (6 bases). This CDR3 spans 14 amino acids. CDR1 is SGDLS, CDR2 YYNGEE, per germline. V was cut by 3 bases and J by 8 bases, with 15 bases left in between. The CDR3 DNA sequence: TGTGCCAGCAGCGGACAGGAGAGGATTGACATTCAGTACTTC. Its translation: CASSGQERIDIQYF.

The rearrangement uses TRBV18 and TRBJ2-2; no clear D. This CDR3 region has 13 residues. With 6 bases removed from V and 5 bases from J, the gap between germline ends came to 10 bases. Germline V gene lookup returns CDR1 KGHSH and CDR2 LQKENI. The CDR3 is CASSPLRTGELFF. Written as DNA, the CDR3 is TGTGCCAGCTCCCCGTTGAGGACCGGGGAGCTGTTTTTT.

The rearrangement uses TRBV2 and TRBJ2-7; 7 bases line up with TRBD1. Trimming at V came to 5 bases and at J to 2 bases, leaving 21 bases not matched to a gene. The CDR3 covers 19 residues. Per germline, CDR1 SNHLY and CDR2 FYNNEI. CDR3 protein: CASSHNIPGHLTGAYEQYF. The CDR3 bases are TGTGCCAGCAGTCATAATATCCCGGGACACCTTACAGGGGCCTACGAGCAGTACTTC.

V and J are TRBV14 and TRBJ1-2; D unclear. This CDR3 contains 15 residues. CDR1 and CDR2 (germline): SGHDN, FVKESK. The ends were cut back, 1 base at V and 8 bases at J, with 17 bases in the middle. Here the CDR3 reads CASSQAAVAGPGYTF. CDR3 coding DNA: TGTGCCAGCAGCCAAGCAGCAGTAGCAGGACCAGGCTACACCTTC.

This chain connects TRBV2 to TRBJ2-5, with 11 positions matching TRBD2. Germline loops: CDR1 SNHLY, CDR2 FYNNEI. J lost 0 bases, V lost 6 bases, and 9 bases had no gene match. CDR3 length: 17 amino acids. CDR3 protein: CASRRTLAGGDQETQYF. In DNA, the CDR3 is TGTGCCAGCAGGAGGACCCTAGCGGGGGGCGACCAAGAGACCCAGTACTTC. The full variable domain, in which reference TRBV2 and TRBJ2-5 provide the parts outside the CDR3, is EPEVTQTPSHQVTQMGQEVILRCVPISNHLYFYWYRQILGQKVEFLVSFYNNEISEKSEIFDDQFSVERPDGSNFTLKIRSTKLEDSAMYFCASRRTLAGGDQETQYFGPGTRLLVL.

The gene calls are TRBV4-3 and TRBJ1-5; D not certain. This CDR3 has 13 residues. The V gene lost 2 bases and the J gene lost 5 bases, with 7 bases spanning the gap. Germline V gene lookup returns CDR1 LGHNA and CDR2 YSLEER. The CDR3 here is CASSQNRHQPQHF. The DNA of the CDR3 is TGCGCCAGCAGCCAAAATCGCCATCAGCCCCAGCATTTT.

The chain is built from TRBV29-1 and TRBJ2-3; maybe TRBD1 (5 bases). The germline V and J ends were trimmed by 6 bases and 5 bases, with 15 bases remaining between them. Looked up from germline, CDR1 is SQVTM and CDR2 is ANQGSEA. The CDR3 contains 13 residues. In DNA, the CDR3 is TGCAGCGTGCGGCAGGGAAGGGGAGATACGCAGTATTTT. This gives the protein CSVRQGRGDTQYF.

The chain joins TRBV28 to TRBJ2-7; D not certain. The CDR3 runs to 14 residues. The V and J ends lost 3 bases and 2 bases respectively, with 11 bases between them. The germline V gene encodes CDR1 MDHEN and CDR2 SYDVKM. This CDR3 is CASSFIGETYEQYF. Here the CDR3 DNA reads TGTGCCAGCAGTTTTATCGGCGAAACCTACGAGCAGTACTTC.

The chain links TRBV18 to TRBJ2-3; 11 positions agree with TRBD2. Germline CDR1 is KGHSH and CDR2 is LQKENI. The CDR3 sequence is 17 residues long. V dropped 4 bases and J dropped 4; count of bases not matched to a gene: 10. The CDR3 sequence is CASSLKVAGGPADTQYF. The CDR3 DNA reads as TGTGCCAGCTCACTCAAGGTAGCGGGGGGGCCGGCAGATACGCAGTATTTT.